In its sample, the clone carrying this T cell receptor (beta chain) was seen many times. Its target is not known. The sample belongs to a study of T cells in Graves' hyperthyroidism and ophthalmopathy. Germline-derived CDR1 and CDR2 are LNHNV and YYDKDF (reference sequence). Trimming left V 1 base short and J 0 bases short, with 6 bases between. CDR3 length equals 14 residues. Overall study results and limits: Most thyroid clonotypes with frequency above 0.001 were detected in blood.

RNA transcripts provided the source from which TCR beta CDR3 regions were amplified. RT-PCR in the first round (using the HTBI primer set) targeted the TCR CDR3. MiXCR, run by TCRdb on the multiplex PCR reads, gives a single entry per CDR3 protein. The data hold 750,000 to 900,000 distinct CDR3 sequences, with 38% observed a single time. It was considered stable Graves' hyperthyroidism when ophthalmopathy did not progress within 18 months. Exclusion of a patient resulted from uncontrolled infection, other autoimmune disease, pregnancy or lactation. Fresh peripheral blood, 10 ml, yielded the PBMCs. This chain joins TRBV15 and TRBJ2-5, with unresolved D. The TCR sequence derives from a man younger than 30 with Graves' hyperthyroidism. Sequences were obtained from blood. CDR3 DNA: TGTGCCACCAGCAGAGGGGAAAACCAAGAGACCCAGTACTTC. Its protein is CATSRGENQETQYF.